The 7 T cell receptor beta chains presented below share a single source sample, sequenced in a study of blood T cell repertoires in COVID-19 (dated by TCRdb to about 2020). Library preparation was by the immunoSEQ multiplex PCR assay. The source is immuneACCESS, and TCRdb retained only in-frame sequences with V and J called. Part of the clones is not carried over; for the studies checked, unresolved V genes explain less than half of this, and the remainder is unexplained. The sample records 190,000 or so clones, less than 80% of which are singletons. The ten top clones hold approximately 13% of the sample. The sample comprised peripheral blood. Receptor source: a man between 45 and 60 years old who had recovered from COVID-19.

The chain links TRBV9 to TRBJ1-1; maybe TRBD1 (6 bases). The CDR3 consists of 15 residues. Germline CDR1 SGDLS, CDR2 YYNGEE. The ends were cut back, 4 bases at V and 4 bases at J, with 17 bases in the middle. CDR3 protein: CASSTRSTGGTEAFF. Written as DNA, the CDR3 is TGTGCCAGCAGCACTCGATCGACAGGCGGCACTGAAGCTTTCTTT.

The V gene is TRBV7-2, the J gene TRBJ2-3, with D possibly matching TRBD2 (7 bases). The CDR3 is 16 residues long. Germline CDR1 and CDR2: SGHTA and FQGNSA. Trimming removed 5 bases at V and 2 bases at J, with 17 bases between. The CDR3 coding sequence is TGTGCCAGCAGCCCGCTAAGGGGGGGCCCCACAGATACGCAGTATTTT. Its translation is CASSPLRGGPTDTQYF.

With respect to this clone: The same CDR3 arises from other DNA sequences in this sample as well. The chain links TRBV3-1 (or the pseudogene TRBV3-2) to TRBJ2-7; perhaps TRBD2 as D (5 bases). V dropped 0 bases and J dropped 0 bases, with 6 bases sitting between them. The CDR3 extends over 14 amino acids. CDR1 and CDR2 (germline): LGHDT, YNNKEL (reference sequence). The CDR3 spells CASSQDAGSYEQYF. The CDR3 DNA reads as TGTGCCAGCAGCCAAGACGCGGGCTCCTACGAGCAGTACTTC.

The chain couples TRBV28 to TRBJ1-2; D remains unclear. The CDR3 is 15 amino acids. V was cut by 5 bases and J by 7 bases, with 20 bases left in between. Germline V gene lookup returns CDR1 MDHEN and CDR2 SYDVKM. The CDR3 loop is CASSPLPSAGGGYTF. CDR3 in DNA: TGTGCCAGCAGTCCGCTCCCCAGCGCGGGTGGTGGCTACACCTTC.

CDR3 in DNA: TGTGCCAGCAGCAGTTCGGGGAGCACAGATACGCAGTATTTT. Amino acid sequence: CASSSSGSTDTQYF. This chain connects TRBV7-3 to TRBJ2-3, with D possibly TRBD2 on 5 matching bases. The CDR3 runs to 14 residues. Looked up from germline, CDR1 is SGHTA and CDR2 is FQGTGA. The V end was cut by 5 bases, the J end by 0 bases, with 9 bases between. The variable domain in full, with the rest retrieved from reference TRBV7-3 and TRBJ2-3, is GAGVSQTPSNKVTEKGKYVELRCDPISGHTALYWYRQSLGQGPEFLIYFQGTGAADDSGLPNDRFFAVRPEGSVSTLKIQRTERGDSAVYLCASSSSGSTDTQYFGPGTRLTVL.

The CDR3 bases are TGTGCCAGCAGCGCGCGGACAGGGGGCAAGAACACCGGGGAGCTGTTTTTT. Translation gives CASSARTGGKNTGELFF. The chain uses TRBV9 and TRBJ2-2; 11 bases align to TRBD1. From germline, CDR1 is SGDLS and CDR2 YYNGEE. The CDR3 sequence is 17 residues long. Trimming cost V 3 bases and J 1 base; bases outside gene matches: 5.

The J gene is TRBJ2-7, the V gene TRBV7-8; 11 positions agree with TRBD2. CDR1 is SGHVS, CDR2 FQNEAQ, per germline. With V trimmed by 5 bases and J by 3 bases, 3 bases remained unmatched. The CDR3 covers 14 residues. The DNA for the CDR3 is TGTGCCAGCAGCAAAGGGACTAGCGGCTACGAGCAGTACTTC. This gives the protein CASSKGTSGYEQYF.